These 15 T cell receptor beta chains were sequenced from one sample in a study of shared clonotypes between healthy human individuals. Data came from immunoSEQ multiplex PCR; TCRdb stores just in-frame clones and leaves some out. Altogether some 2,400,000 clones are present, approximately 94% being singletons, with the ten largest covering 0.1% to 0.15%. Sequences were obtained from naive CD4+ T cells sorted from blood. Documented subset: CD45RA+ positively selected. Receptors were obtained from a man younger than 35 in good health.

The gene calls are TRBV7-6 and TRBJ2-5; D unresolved. This CDR3 spans 14 amino acids. The V end was cut by 7 bases, the J end by 1 base, with 13 bases between. Germline lookup yields CDR1 SGHVS and CDR2 FNYEAQ. The CDR3 sequence is CASTQGAAQETQYF. CDR3 in DNA: TGTGCCAGCACCCAAGGTGCAGCCCAAGAGACCCAGTACTTC. Full variable domain (outside the CDR3, taken from reference TRBV7-6 and TRBJ2-5): GAGVSQSPRYKVTKRGQDVALRCDPISGHVSLYWYRQALGQGPEFLTYFNYEAQQDKSGLPNDRFSAERPEGSISTLTIQRTEQRDSAMYRCASTQGAAQETQYFGPGTRLLVL.

The rearrangement links TRBV19 to TRBJ1-3, with D hard to call. CDR1 and CDR2 (germline): LNHDA, SQIVND (reference sequence). V lost 4 bases and J lost 10, with 14 bases in between. The CDR3 runs to 13 residues. The CDR3 region is CASSTFTDLTIYF. CDR3 DNA sequence: TGTGCCAGTAGTACCTTTACGGATTTGACCATATATTTT. The whole variable domain, remainder taken from reference TRBV19 and TRBJ1-3, is DGGITQSPKYLFRKEGQNVTLSCEQNLNHDAMYWYRQDPGQGLRLIYYSQIVNDFQKGDIAEGYSVSREKKESFPLTVTSAQKNPTAFYLCASSTFTDLTIYFGEGSWLTVV.

The CDR3 is CASSFGSGGGTDTQYF. CDR3 nucleotides: TGTGCCAGCAGTTTCGGGAGTGGGGGCGGGACAGATACGCAGTATTTT. V gene TRBV6-5 combines with J gene TRBJ2-3; TRBD1 or TRBD2 may be the D gene (6 bases each). The ends were cut back, 4 bases at V and 3 bases at J, with 17 bases in the middle. Germline CDR1 and CDR2: MNHEY and SVGAGI. The CDR3 sequence is 16 residues long.

This sequence joins TRBV30 and TRBJ2-5; D may be TRBD2 (5 bases). The V end was cut by 0 bases, the J end by 4 bases, with 12 bases between. The germline V gene has CDR1 GTSNPN and CDR2 SVGIG (reference sequence). The CDR3 covers 14 residues. The CDR3 DNA reads as TGTGCCTGGAGTGTTTCTAGCAAGGTAGAGACCCAGTACTTC. This gives the protein CAWSVSSKVETQYF.

The J gene is TRBJ2-7, the V gene TRBV15, with 7 bases that match TRBD2. Germline trimming cut 4 bases from V and 3 bases from J; bases unmatched to any gene: 9. Germline V gives CDR1 LNHNV, CDR2 YYDKDF (reference sequence). The CDR3 contains 15 residues. The CDR3 sequence is CATSKGLADLYEQYF. The DNA for the CDR3 is TGTGCCACCAGCAAGGGGCTAGCGGACCTCTACGAGCAGTACTTC.

The V call is TRBV7-2, the J call TRBJ2-7; 8 nucleotides align to TRBD2. From germline, CDR1 is SGHTA and CDR2 FQGNSA. The CDR3 covers 16 residues. J lost 2 bases, V lost 2 bases, and 8 bases had no gene match. In DNA, the CDR3 is TGTGCCAGCAGCTTAAAGGGCGGGAGGACCCCCTACGAGCAGTACTTC. This encodes CASSLKGGRTPYEQYF.

This chain uses TRBV5-1 with TRBJ2-1; 12 bases align to TRBD2. The ends lost 7 bases at V and 7 bases at J; junction bases unmatched: 6. Germline V gene data show CDR1 as SGHRS and CDR2 as YFSETQ. This CDR3 is built from 14 residues. The CDR3 is CASQRLAGANEQFF. The CDR3 DNA reads TGCGCCAGCCAAAGACTAGCGGGAGCAAATGAGCAGTTCTTC.

The chain uses TRBV5-1 and TRBJ1-4; 7 nucleotides align to TRBD1. In germline, CDR1 is SGHRS, CDR2 YFSETQ. The ends lost 4 bases at V and 2 bases at J; junction bases unmatched: 11. The CDR3 is 17 residues long. This CDR3 reads CASSGSTGSGTNEKLFF. The CDR3 DNA follows: TGCGCCAGCAGCGGATCGACAGGGTCGGGGACTAATGAAAAACTGTTTTTT.

With regard to this clone: Other DNA sequences within the sample encode an identical CDR3. The chain is built from TRBV2 and TRBJ1-2, with TRBD1 matching 9 bases. This CDR3 comprises 13 residues. Per germline, CDR1 SNHLY and CDR2 FYNNEI. Trimming took 3 bases from V and 5 from J; bases not matched to a gene: 1. CDR3 nucleotides: TGTGCCAGCAGTGAGGGACAGGGATATGGCTACACCTTC. Translated: CASSEGQGYGYTF.

Remarks on this clone: Other DNA sequences in this specimen translate into the identical CDR3. This chain uses TRBV2 with TRBJ1-3; TRBD1 aligns across 7 bases. J lost 1 base, V lost 6 bases, and 3 bases had no gene match. This CDR3 is built from 14 residues. Germline V gene data show CDR1 as SNHLY and CDR2 as FYNNEI. The CDR3 DNA reads TGTGCCAGCAGGGGGACAGTATCTGGAAACACCATATATTTT. Translated: CASRGTVSGNTIYF.

The chain recombines TRBV28 with TRBJ1-5, with 8 bases matching TRBD1. CDR1 MDHEN and CDR2 SYDVKM come from the germline V gene. The CDR3 consists of 18 residues. The V segment lost 3 bases and the J segment 3 bases; nucleotides outside the gene matches: 13. CDR3 loop: CASSFPGQGGKDNQPQHF. In nucleotides, the CDR3 is TGTGCCAGCAGTTTCCCAGGACAGGGAGGTAAAGACAATCAGCCCCAGCATTTT.

This clone turned up a few times. The J gene is TRBJ1-3, the V gene TRBV19; D is undetermined. Trimming shortened V by 5 bases and J by 4 bases, and 12 bases separated the two germline ends. From germline, CDR1 is LNHDA and CDR2 SQIVND (reference sequence). The CDR3 covers 14 residues. CDR3 sequence reads: CASSDRVRGNTIYF. CDR3 coding DNA: TGTGCCAGTAGTGATCGGGTACGGGGAAACACCATATATTTT.

This clone appeared a single time. This sequence joins TRBV6-4 and TRBJ1-1, with 8 bases lining up with TRBD1. The CDR3 length is 14 residues. The germline V gene encodes CDR1 MRHNA and CDR2 SNTAGT. V shed 3 bases and J 4 bases; nucleotides not matched to a gene: 4. The CDR3 is CASSDGQGSTEAFF. Written as DNA, the CDR3 is TGTGCCAGCAGTGATGGACAGGGTTCCACTGAAGCTTTCTTT.

The rearrangement joins TRBV25-1 to TRBJ2-1; 10 nucleotides align to TRBD2. The CDR3 length is 17 residues. Germline V gene lookup returns CDR1 MGHDK and CDR2 SYGVNS. V shed 3 bases, J shed 5 bases, and the junction held 10 bases outside the gene matches. This chain's CDR3 is CASSEPRLLAGDNEQFF. The CDR3, as DNA: TGTGCCAGCAGTGAGCCCAGACTCCTAGCGGGGGACAATGAGCAGTTCTTC.

The V gene is TRBV30, the J gene TRBJ2-7, with D possibly called TRBD1 or TRBD2 (6 bases each). Germline loops: CDR1 GTSNPN, CDR2 SVGIG (reference sequence). With 7 bases removed from V and 3 bases from J, the gap between germline ends came to 19 bases. This CDR3 has 14 amino acids. The CDR3 region is CAFHRGLESYEQYF. CDR3 in DNA: TGTGCCTTCCACCGGGGGCTGGAGAGCTACGAGCAGTACTTC.